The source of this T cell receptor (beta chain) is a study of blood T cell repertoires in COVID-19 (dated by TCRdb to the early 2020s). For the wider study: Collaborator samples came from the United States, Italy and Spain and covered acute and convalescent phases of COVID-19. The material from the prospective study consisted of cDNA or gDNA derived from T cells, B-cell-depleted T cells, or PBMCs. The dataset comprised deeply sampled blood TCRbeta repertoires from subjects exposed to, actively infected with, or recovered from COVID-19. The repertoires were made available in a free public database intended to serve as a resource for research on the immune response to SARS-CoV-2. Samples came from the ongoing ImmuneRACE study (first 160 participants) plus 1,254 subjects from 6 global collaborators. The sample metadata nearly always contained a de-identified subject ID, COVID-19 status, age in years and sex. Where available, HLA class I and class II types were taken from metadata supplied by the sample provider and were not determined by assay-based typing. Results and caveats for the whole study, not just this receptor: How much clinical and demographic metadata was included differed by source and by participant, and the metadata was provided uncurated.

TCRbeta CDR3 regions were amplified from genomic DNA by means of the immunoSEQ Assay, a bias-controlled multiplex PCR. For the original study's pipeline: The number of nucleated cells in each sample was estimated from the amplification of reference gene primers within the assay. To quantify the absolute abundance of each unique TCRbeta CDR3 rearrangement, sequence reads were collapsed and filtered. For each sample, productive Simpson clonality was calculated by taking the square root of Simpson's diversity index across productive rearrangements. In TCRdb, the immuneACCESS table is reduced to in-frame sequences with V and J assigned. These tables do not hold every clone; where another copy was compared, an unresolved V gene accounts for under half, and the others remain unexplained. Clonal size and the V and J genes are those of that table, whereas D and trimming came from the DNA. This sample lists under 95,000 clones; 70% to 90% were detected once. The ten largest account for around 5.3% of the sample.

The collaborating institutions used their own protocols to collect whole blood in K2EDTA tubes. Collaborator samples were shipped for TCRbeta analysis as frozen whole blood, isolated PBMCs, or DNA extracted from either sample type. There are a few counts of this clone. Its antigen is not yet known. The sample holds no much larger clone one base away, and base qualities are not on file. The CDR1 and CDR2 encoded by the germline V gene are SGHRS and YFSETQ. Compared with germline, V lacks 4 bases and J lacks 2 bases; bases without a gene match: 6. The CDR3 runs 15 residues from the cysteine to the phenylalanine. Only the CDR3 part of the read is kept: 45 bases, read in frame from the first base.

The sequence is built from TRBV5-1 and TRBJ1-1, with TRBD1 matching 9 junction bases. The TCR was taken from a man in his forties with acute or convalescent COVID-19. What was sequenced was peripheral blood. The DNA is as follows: TGCGCCAGCAGCCCCGGGGACAGGGTTAACACTGAAGCTTTCTTT. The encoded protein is CASSPGDRVNTEAFF. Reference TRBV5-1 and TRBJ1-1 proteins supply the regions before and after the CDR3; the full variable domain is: KAGVTQTPRYLIKTRGQQVTLSCSPISGHRSVSWYQQTPGQGLQFLFEYFSETQRNKGNFPGRFSGRQFSNSRSEMNVSTLELGDSALYLCASSPGDRVNTEAFFGQGTRLTVV.